This T cell receptor beta chain was found in a study of shared clonotypes between healthy human individuals. In regard to this clone: The antigen remains undetermined.

Study-level results: Shared clonotypes: about 5% naive CD4, about 3.5% naive CD8, roughly 2.2% memory CD4, about 0.4% memory CD8.

The assay was carried out at the deep level. The protocol was immunoSEQ multiplex PCR, while the TCRdb copy is restricted to in-frame clones and leaves out a portion. The data hold roughly 2 million clones, with approximately 96% observed a single time. CDR1 is MGHRA, CDR2 YSYEKL, per germline. The CDR3 totals 14 residues. The V end lost 4 bases, the J end lost 6 bases, and 15 bases lay between the germline ends. This chain uses TRBV4-1 with TRBJ1-2; a weak D match, TRBD1 (5 bases). The sequenced material came from naive CD4+ T cells sorted from blood. Subset described: CD45RA+ positively selected. This TCR came from a man younger than 35 in good health. Here the CDR3 DNA reads TGCGCCAGCAGCCCGGGACGGGGGTCGGATGGCTACACCTTC. Encoded protein: CASSPGRGSDGYTF.